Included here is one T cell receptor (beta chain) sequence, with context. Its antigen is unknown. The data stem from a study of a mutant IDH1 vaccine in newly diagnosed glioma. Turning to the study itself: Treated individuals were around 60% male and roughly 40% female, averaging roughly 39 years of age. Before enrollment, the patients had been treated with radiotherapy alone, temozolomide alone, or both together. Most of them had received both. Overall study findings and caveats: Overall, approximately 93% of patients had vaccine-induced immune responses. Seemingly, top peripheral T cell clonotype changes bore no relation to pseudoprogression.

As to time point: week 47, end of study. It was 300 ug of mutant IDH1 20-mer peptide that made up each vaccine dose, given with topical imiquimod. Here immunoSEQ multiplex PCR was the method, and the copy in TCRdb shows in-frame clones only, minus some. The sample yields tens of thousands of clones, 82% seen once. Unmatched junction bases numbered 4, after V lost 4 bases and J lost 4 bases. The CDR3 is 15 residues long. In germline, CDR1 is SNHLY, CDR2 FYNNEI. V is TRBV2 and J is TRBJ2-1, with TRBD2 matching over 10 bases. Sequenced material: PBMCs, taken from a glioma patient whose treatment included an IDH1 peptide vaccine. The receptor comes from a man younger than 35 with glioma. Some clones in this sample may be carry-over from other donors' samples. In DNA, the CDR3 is TGTGCCAGCAGTGGGGGACTAGCGAGTTACAATGAGCAGTTCTTC. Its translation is CASSGGLASYNEQFF.